This T cell receptor beta chain is drawn from a study of T cell responses to AZD1222 COVID-19 vaccine. Study outcomes and limitations: A mostly white British donor set with more females was recruited, and clonal diversity was possibly underestimated. Sampling that yielded the repertoires occurred only after the peak T cell response. Receipt of two AZD1222 doses was followed by a rise in Spike-specific TCR breadth and depth.

For this clone: As yet, its antigen is unknown.

Trimming left V 0 bases short and J 3 bases short, with 14 bases between. The CDR3 has 16 residues. Germline CDR1 reads LGHDT; CDR2 reads YNNKEL (reference sequence). Produced via immunoSEQ multiplex PCR; TCRdb's table is partial and in-frame only. There are some 100,000 clones in the sample; 86% occur only once, and approximately 15% lies in the top ten. V and J are TRBV3-1 (or the pseudogene TRBV3-2) and TRBJ1-1; D remains ambiguous. The sample was peripheral blood, taken 28 days after the second AZD1222 dose. The TCR was taken from an adult who received the AZD1222 COVID-19 vaccine. CDR3 bases: TGTGCCAGCAGCCAAGACCCCCCGGGAGTCGACACTGAAGCTTTCTTT. Protein product: CASSQDPPGVDTEAFF.